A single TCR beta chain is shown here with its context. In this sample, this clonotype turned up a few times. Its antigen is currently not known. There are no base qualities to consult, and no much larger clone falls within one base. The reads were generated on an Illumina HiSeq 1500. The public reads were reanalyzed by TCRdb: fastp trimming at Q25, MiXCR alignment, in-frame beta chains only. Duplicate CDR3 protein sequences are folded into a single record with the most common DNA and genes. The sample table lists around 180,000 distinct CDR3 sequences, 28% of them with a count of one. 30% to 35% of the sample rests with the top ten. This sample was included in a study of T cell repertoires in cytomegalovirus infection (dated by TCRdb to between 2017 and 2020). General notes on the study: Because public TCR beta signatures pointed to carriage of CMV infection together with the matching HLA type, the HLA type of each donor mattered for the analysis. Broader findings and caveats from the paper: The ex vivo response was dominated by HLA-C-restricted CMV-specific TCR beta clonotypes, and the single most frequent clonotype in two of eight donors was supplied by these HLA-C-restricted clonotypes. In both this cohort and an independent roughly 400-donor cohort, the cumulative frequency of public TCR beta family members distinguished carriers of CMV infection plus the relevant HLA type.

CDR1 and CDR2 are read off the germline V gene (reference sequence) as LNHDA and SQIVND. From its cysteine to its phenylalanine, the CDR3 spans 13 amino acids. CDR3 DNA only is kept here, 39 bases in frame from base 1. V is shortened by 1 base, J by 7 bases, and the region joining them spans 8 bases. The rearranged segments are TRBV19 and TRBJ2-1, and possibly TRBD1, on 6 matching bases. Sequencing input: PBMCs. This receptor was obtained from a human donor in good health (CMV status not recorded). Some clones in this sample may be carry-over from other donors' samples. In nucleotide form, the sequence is TGTGCCAGTAGTATAGGGGGGCGGAATGAGCAGTTCTTC. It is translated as CASSIGGRNEQFF. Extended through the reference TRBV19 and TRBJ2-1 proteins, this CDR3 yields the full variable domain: DGGITQSPKYLFRKEGQNVTLSCEQNLNHDAMYWYRQDPGQGLRLIYYSQIVNDFQKGDIAEGYSVSREKKESFPLTVTSAQKNPTAFYLCASSIGGRNEQFFGPGTRLTVL.